Listed here are 28 T cell receptor beta chains from one sample, sequenced in a study of CD8 T cells in ankylosing spondylitis. A single record per CDR3 protein comes from TCRdb applying MiXCR to the 5' RACE reads. The table shows 300,000 to 350,000 distinct CDR3 sequences, with roughly 20% occurring only once. Sequences were obtained from blood, either unsorted or a sorted T cell fraction (not recorded which). The receptors come from a female donor with ankylosing spondylitis or in good health (not recorded which).

The chain combines TRBV20-1 with TRBJ2-7; D unclear. The CDR3 is 12 amino acids. Looked up from germline, CDR1 is DFQATT and CDR2 is SNEGSKA (reference sequence). Trimming left V 2 bases short and J 7 bases short, with 12 bases between. The CDR3 bases are TGCAGTGCTAGAAGGGCTGGAAGGGAGCAGTACTTC. Protein sequence: CSARRAGREQYF.

The V gene is TRBV6-5, the J gene TRBJ2-3, with 12 bases identical to TRBD1. CDR1 is MNHEY and CDR2 is SVGAGI in the germline V gene. CDR3 size: 16 residues. The V gene end was trimmed by 4 bases and the J gene end by 4 bases; junction bases not matched to a gene: 6. CDR3 bases: TGTGCCAGCAGTTCCCCGGGACAGGGGGCTCCAGATACGCAGTATTTT. Its translation: CASSSPGQGAPDTQYF.

The chain couples TRBV7-3 to TRBJ2-1, with 12 bases that match TRBD2. This CDR3 is built from 14 residues. After removal of 5 bases from V and 9 bases from J, the junction contained 5 bases not matched to a gene. The V gene's germline CDR1 is SGHTA and CDR2 FQGTGA. The CDR3 sequence: CASSQTSGSGEQFF. CDR3 nucleotides: TGTGCCAGCAGCCAGACTAGCGGGAGTGGTGAGCAGTTCTTC.

The chain joins TRBV20-1 to TRBJ2-2; 9 nucleotides line up with TRBD1. V shed 7 bases, J shed 4 bases, and the junction held 4 bases outside the gene matches. The CDR3 is made up of 13 amino acids. Germline V CDR1 and CDR2: DFQATT, SNEGSKA (reference sequence). CDR3 protein: CSVNRGLTGELFF. DNA of the CDR3: TGCAGTGTCAACAGGGGGCTCACCGGGGAGCTGTTTTTT.

This clonotype was detected a few times. The J gene is TRBJ2-5, the V gene TRBV13, with TRBD2 as a possible D gene (6 bases). This CDR3 spans 14 amino acids. Trimming pared 4 bases from V and 6 bases from J, leaving 15 bases between. Germline CDR1 PRHDT, CDR2 FYEKMQ (reference sequence). Written as DNA, the CDR3 is TGTGCCAGCAGCTACGTCCGGGACTCAAAGACCCAGTACTTC. Its translation: CASSYVRDSKTQYF.

V usage is TRBV7-2 and J usage is TRBJ2-1, with 7 positions matching TRBD2. The trim removed 2 bases at V and 5 bases at J, leaving 6 bases unmatched. Germline V gene lookup returns CDR1 SGHTA and CDR2 FQGNSA. The CDR3 contains 15 residues. The CDR3, as DNA: TGTGCCAGCAGCTTAAGACTAGCCGCTGACAATGAGCAGTTCTTC. This codes for CASSLRLAADNEQFF.

Of note for this clonotype: This sequence may be a read error, since a much larger clone differs from it by one base. Lacking the conserved final phenylalanine or tryptophan, this CDR3 likely reflects a read error. The chain is built from TRBV4-3 and TRBJ2-1, with D possibly matching TRBD2 (6 bases). CDR3 size: 18 residues. The germline V gene encodes CDR1 LGHNA and CDR2 YSLEER. The V end lost 1 base, the J end lost 0 bases, and 16 bases lay between the germline ends. CDR3 region: CASSQGTNSLSSYNEQFL. CDR3 in DNA: TGCGCCAGCAGCCAAGGGACTAACAGCCTAAGCTCCTACAATGAGCAGTTCTTA.

Notes on this clonotype: This CDR3 fails to terminate in the conserved phenylalanine or tryptophan, so it likely reflects a read error. The rearrangement links TRBV28 to TRBJ2-7; no clear D gene. The CDR3 covers 15 residues. Germline-derived CDR1 and CDR2 are MDHEN and SYDVKM. The V gene lost 6 bases and the J gene lost 0 bases, with 15 bases spanning the gap. Written as DNA, the CDR3 is TGTGCCAGCAGCCGTCCCCCTACGAGCTCCTACGAGCAGTACTTA. Its translation is CASSRPPTSSYEQYL.

This clonotype was counted between two and nine times. V is TRBV20-1 and J is TRBJ1-1; D remains ambiguous. The CDR3 spans 15 residues. Trimming shortened V by 2 bases and J by 0 bases, and 13 bases separated the two germline ends. Germline-derived CDR1 and CDR2 are DFQATT and SNEGSKA (reference sequence). The CDR3 sequence is CSARRPDRLNTEAFF. The DNA for the CDR3 is TGCAGTGCTAGACGCCCGGACCGTTTGAACACTGAAGCTTTCTTT.

This clonotype has a count of ten or more. This CDR3 reads CASSQEQGRSSYEQYF. CDR3 in DNA: TGCGCCAGCAGCCAAGAACAGGGTCGAAGCTCCTACGAGCAGTACTTC. The chain is built from TRBV4-3 and TRBJ2-7, with D possibly TRBD1 on 6 matching bases. This CDR3 is 16 amino acids long. The V gene's germline CDR1 is LGHNA and CDR2 YSLEER. V lost 0 bases and J lost 0, with 12 bases in between.

The genes are TRBV24-1 and TRBJ2-7, with no clear D. The CDR3 spans 15 residues. The V gene lost 4 bases and the J gene lost 9 bases, with 21 bases spanning the gap. CDR1 is KGHDR and CDR2 is SFDVKD in the germline V gene. CDR3 nucleotide sequence: TGTGCCACCAGTGACCTTGTACCTGATCCGAAGGGGCAGTACTTC. Amino acids: CATSDLVPDPKGQYF.

The chain joins TRBV27 to TRBJ2-6; 10 bases match TRBD1. The CDR3 extends over 19 amino acids. V gave up 7 bases and J gave up 4 bases; unmatched junction bases: 16. Germline lookup yields CDR1 MNHEY and CDR2 SMNVEV (reference sequence). The CDR3 DNA reads as TGTGCCAGCAAACCCTCATTGAGACAGGGGGCCTCGGGGGCCAACGTCCTGACTTTC. Protein sequence: CASKPSLRQGASGANVLTF.

This clonotype was found a few times. CDR3 DNA: TGTGCCAGCAGTGCCCACGGGGGGGGGCGAGAAGCTTTCTTT. It codes for CASSAHGGGREAFF. This chain connects TRBV12-3 or TRBV12-4 to TRBJ1-1; D is perhaps TRBD1 (6 bases). The V end lost 5 bases, the J end lost 8 bases, and 18 bases lay between the germline ends. The CDR3 length is 14 residues.

The chain uses TRBV7-2 and TRBJ2-1; 14 bases fit TRBD2. The CDR3 totals 17 residues. From germline, CDR1 is SGHTA and CDR2 FQGNSA. V gave up 5 bases and J gave up 1 base; unmatched junction bases: 4. CDR3 coding DNA: TGTGCCAGCAGCGTGACTAGCGGGAGGGCGTCCTACAATGAGCAGTTCTTC. Its protein product is CASSVTSGRASYNEQFF.

A note on this clonotype: One end of the junction does not line up with germline, which may come from a read error. This chain connects TRBV7-2 to TRBJ2-7; D remains ambiguous. CDR3 size: 16 residues. The germline gives CDR1 SGHTA, CDR2 FQGNSA. The CDR3 sequence is CASSLGTQSPSYDQYF. In nucleotides, the CDR3 is TGTGCCAGCAGCTTAGGGACCCAGAGCCCTTCCTACGACCAGTACTTC.

At least ten counts were recorded for this clonotype. The rearrangement uses TRBV20-1 and TRBJ2-1, with D possibly being TRBD1 or TRBD2 (5 bases each). This CDR3 is built from 14 residues. Germline V lookup: CDR1 DFQATT, CDR2 SNEGSKA (reference sequence). V dropped 5 bases and J dropped 4 bases, with 15 bases sitting between them. The CDR3 DNA is TGCAGTGCTGGGGACCAACTTGTTTACAATGAGCAGTTCTTC. Protein product: CSAGDQLVYNEQFF.

This clonotype was seen a few times. The rearrangement links TRBV23-1 to TRBJ2-1, with D unresolved. TRBV23-1 is an ORF, and what it does is uncertain. V was trimmed by 0 bases and J by 2 bases, leaving 11 bases between them. The CDR3 is made up of 16 amino acids. The CDR3 reads CASSQSVVIPYNEQFF. CDR3 nucleotide sequence: TGCGCCAGCAGTCAATCGGTGGTGATACCCTACAATGAGCAGTTCTTC.

The table lists this clonotype with many counts. The chain couples TRBV7-9 to TRBJ1-6, with D perhaps TRBD1 (5 bases). The germline V and J ends were trimmed by 4 bases and 6 bases, with 13 bases remaining between them. The CDR3 totals 15 residues. Germline V gene sequence: CDR1 SEHNR, CDR2 FQNEAQ (reference sequence). The CDR3 here is CASSSTRDSNSPLHF. In DNA, the CDR3 is TGTGCCAGCAGCTCGACCCGGGACTCTAATTCACCCCTCCACTTT.

This clonotype turned up a few times. This chain's CDR3 is CSVCPGGETQYF. The CDR3 DNA sequence: TGCAGCGTGTGCCCAGGGGGAGAGACCCAGTACTTC. The chain couples TRBV29-1 to TRBJ2-5, with 7 bases matching TRBD1. CDR1 is SQVTM, CDR2 ANQGSEA, per germline. The CDR3 has 12 residues. V dropped 6 bases and J dropped 4; count of bases not matched to a gene: 5.

The sample holds a few counts of this clonotype. The V gene is TRBV20-1, the J gene TRBJ2-1; TRBD2 aligns across 10 bases. The V gene's germline CDR1 is DFQATT and CDR2 SNEGSKA (reference sequence). This CDR3 region has 16 residues. Germline trimming cut 3 bases from V and 0 bases from J; bases unmatched to any gene: 5. DNA of the CDR3: TGCAGTGCTAGGTTTCCTAGCGGGAGCTCCTACAATGAGCAGTTCTTC. Protein sequence: CSARFPSGSSYNEQFF.

This clonotype was picked up many times. The genes are TRBV24-1 and TRBJ1-2; D is ambiguous. This CDR3 is built from 12 residues. Germline V CDR1 and CDR2: KGHDR, SFDVKD. The ends were cut back, 5 bases at V and 4 bases at J, with 7 bases in the middle. CDR3 region: CATSADPYGYTF. The CDR3 nucleotides are TGTGCCACCAGTGCCGACCCCTATGGCTACACCTTC.

This sequence joins TRBV29-1 and TRBJ2-1; TRBD2 might be the D (5 bases). The CDR3 covers 12 residues. V dropped 4 bases and J dropped 4 bases, with 8 bases sitting between them. Per the germline V gene, CDR1 is SQVTM and CDR2 is ANQGSEA. CDR3 in amino acids: CSVGRAYNEQFF. The CDR3 nucleotides are TGCAGCGTTGGGCGGGCATACAATGAGCAGTTCTTC.

In nucleotides, the CDR3 is TGTGCCAGCAGCTTAGAATCACGGGACAGGTCTTACAATGAGCAGTTCTTC. Protein sequence: CASSLESRDRSYNEQFF. This chain joins TRBV7-9 and TRBJ2-1; 8 positions match TRBD1. Germline CDR1 reads SEHNR; CDR2 reads FQNEAQ (reference sequence). Trimming at V came to 1 base and at J to 4 bases, leaving 9 bases not matched to a gene. The CDR3 is made up of 17 amino acids.

This chain's CDR3 is CSVRSQGDEKLFF. The CDR3 DNA follows: TGCAGTGTTCGTTCTCAGGGAGACGAAAAACTGTTTTTT. The V gene is TRBV20-1, the J gene TRBJ1-4, with a tentative D call TRBD1 (5 bases). In germline, CDR1 is DFQATT, CDR2 SNEGSKA (reference sequence). The length of the CDR3 is 13 residues. Trimming cost V 7 bases and J 8 bases, with 17 bases left between them.

This clonotype was seen only a few times. This sequence joins TRBV3-1 and TRBJ2-3, with a possible D match to TRBD2 (5 bases). Germline loops: CDR1 LGHDT, CDR2 YNNKEL (reference sequence). V shed 5 bases and J shed 9 bases, with 9 bases lying between them. The CDR3 has 11 amino acids. This CDR3 reads CASSWTGTQYF. CDR3 nucleotides: TGTGCCAGCAGCTGGACTGGAACGCAGTATTTT.

This clonotype was detected a few times. The gene calls are TRBV29-1 and TRBJ1-1, with D possibly being TRBD1 (5 bases). Germline CDR1 and CDR2: SQVTM and ANQGSEA. Trimming took off 3 bases at V and 4 bases at J, with 15 bases between the two ends. CDR3 size: 14 residues. CDR3 in DNA: TGCAGCGTTGAGGTCGGGGGAGGTGGCACTGAAGCTTTCTTT. This encodes CSVEVGGGGTEAFF.

The chain has TRBV20-1 and TRBJ1-2; maybe TRBD1 (6 bases). CDR1 is DFQATT, CDR2 SNEGSKA, per germline (reference sequence). Trimming shortened V by 5 bases and J by 5 bases, and 18 bases separated the two germline ends. The CDR3 totals 14 residues. The CDR3 DNA reads as TGCAGTGCTGCCCAAGACAGGACAGATTATGGCTACACCTTC. Its translation: CSAAQDRTDYGYTF.

The J gene is TRBJ1-6, the V gene TRBV27, with 10 bases lining up with TRBD1. Germline V lookup: CDR1 MNHEY, CDR2 SMNVEV (reference sequence). V lost 4 bases to trimming and J lost 10 bases; unmatched junction nucleotides: 7. The CDR3 consists of 15 residues. The CDR3 reads CASSSRTGGGSPLHF. CDR3 nucleotides: TGTGCCAGCAGTTCTAGGACAGGGGGAGGCTCACCCCTCCACTTT.